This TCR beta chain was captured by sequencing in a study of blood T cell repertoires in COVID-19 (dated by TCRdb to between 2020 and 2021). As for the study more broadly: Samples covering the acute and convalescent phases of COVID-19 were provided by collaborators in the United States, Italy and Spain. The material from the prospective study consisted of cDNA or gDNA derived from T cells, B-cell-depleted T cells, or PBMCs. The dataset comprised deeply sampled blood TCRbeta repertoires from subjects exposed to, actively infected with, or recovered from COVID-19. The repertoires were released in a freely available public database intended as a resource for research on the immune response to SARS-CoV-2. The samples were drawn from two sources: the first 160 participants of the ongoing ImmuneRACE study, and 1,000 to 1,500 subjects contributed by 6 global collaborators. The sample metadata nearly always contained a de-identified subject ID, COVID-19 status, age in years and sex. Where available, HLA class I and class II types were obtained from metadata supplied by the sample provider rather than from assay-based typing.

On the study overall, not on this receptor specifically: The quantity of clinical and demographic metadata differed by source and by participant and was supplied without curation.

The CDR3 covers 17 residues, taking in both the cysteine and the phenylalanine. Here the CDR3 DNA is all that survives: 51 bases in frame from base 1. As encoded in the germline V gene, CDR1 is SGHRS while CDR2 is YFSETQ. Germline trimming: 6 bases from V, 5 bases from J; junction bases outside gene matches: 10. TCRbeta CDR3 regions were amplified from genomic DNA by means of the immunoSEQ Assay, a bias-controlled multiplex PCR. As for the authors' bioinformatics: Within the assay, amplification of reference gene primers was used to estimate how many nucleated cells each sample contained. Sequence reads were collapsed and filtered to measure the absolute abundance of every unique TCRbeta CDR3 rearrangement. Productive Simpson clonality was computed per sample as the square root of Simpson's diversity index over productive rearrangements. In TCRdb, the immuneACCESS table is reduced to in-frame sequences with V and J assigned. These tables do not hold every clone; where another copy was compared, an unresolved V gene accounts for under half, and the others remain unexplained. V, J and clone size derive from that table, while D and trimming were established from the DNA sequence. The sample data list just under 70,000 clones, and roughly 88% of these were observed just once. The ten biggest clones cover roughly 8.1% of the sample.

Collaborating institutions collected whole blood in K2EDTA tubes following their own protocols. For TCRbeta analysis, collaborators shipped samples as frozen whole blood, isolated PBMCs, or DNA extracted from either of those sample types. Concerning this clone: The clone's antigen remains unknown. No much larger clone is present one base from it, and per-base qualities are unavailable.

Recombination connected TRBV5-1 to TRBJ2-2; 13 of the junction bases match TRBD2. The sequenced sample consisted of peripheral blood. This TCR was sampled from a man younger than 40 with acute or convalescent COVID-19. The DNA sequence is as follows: TGCGCCAGCACCTGGACTAGCGGGAGTCCCAGAACCGGGGAGCTGTTTTTT. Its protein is CASTWTSGSPRTGELFF.